The rows below give T cell receptor beta chains drawn from one sample of a study of CD8 T cells in ankylosing spondylitis. TCRdb ran MiXCR on the 5' RACE reads and lists one entry per CDR3 protein. The sample contains some 150,000 distinct CDR3 sequences, approximately 10% of which appear only once. The sequenced sample was blood, either unsorted or a sorted T cell fraction (not recorded which). All receptors come from a female donor with ankylosing spondylitis or in good health (not recorded which). The CDR3 runs from the conserved cysteine through the conserved F or W. A D gene is named only where the DNA matches it firmly. Clone size, where shown, is once, few, many, or a class for clones that have expanded.

TRBV3-1,.,many,TRBJ1-4,CASSQVIDSTNEKLFF,TGTGCCAGCAGCCAAGTCATAGACTCAACTAATGAAAAACTGTTTTTT
TRBV24-1,TRBD2,many,TRBJ2-3,CAPPGGGVSDTQYF,TGTGCCCCCCCCGGGGGGGGGGTCTCAGATACGCAGTATTTT
TRBV20-1,.,many,TRBJ2-2,CSAPGLPVRNTGELFF,TGCAGTGCTCCAGGACTCCCCGTTAGGAACACCGGGGAGCTGTTTTTT
TRBV5-1,TRBD1,many,TRBJ2-1,CASSPGTDNEQFF,TGCGCCAGCAGTCCTGGGACAGACAATGAGCAGTTCTTC
TRBV20-1,TRBD2,many,TRBJ2-5,CSATTGTRKETQYF,TGCAGTGCCACAACCGGGACTAGGAAAGAGACCCAGTACTTC
TRBV7-2,.,few,TRBJ2-7,CASSFRADYSYEQYF,TGTGCCAGCAGCTTCCGGGCCGATTACTCCTACGAGCAGTACTTC
TRBV7-2,.,few,TRBJ2-1,CASSPGAGYNEQFF,TGTGCCAGCAGCCCGGGGGCGGGGTACAATGAGCAGTTCTTC
TRBV12-3/TRBV12-4,.,many,TRBJ1-1,CASSLTGRRNTEAFF,TGTGCCAGCAGTCTTACGGGACGGCGGAACACTGAAGCTTTCTTT
TRBV29-1,TRBD1,few,TRBJ2-7,CSVIQSGTGMGEQYF,TGCAGCGTGATTCAGTCTGGGACAGGGATGGGTGAGCAGTACTTC
TRBV6-6,.,many,TRBJ1-2,CASSLNDYGYTF,TGTGCCAGCAGTTTGAACGACTATGGCTACACCTTC
TRBV12-3/TRBV12-4,TRBD2,many,TRBJ2-1,CASSSPLSVGRRSYNEQFF,TGTGCCAGCAGCTCCCCCCTCTCGGTCGGGAGGAGATCCTACAATGAGCAGTTCTTC
TRBV10-3,TRBD1,many,TRBJ2-7,CAVTGDRGSYEQYF,TGTGCCGTCACCGGGGACAGAGGCTCCTACGAGCAGTACTTC
TRBV11-2,TRBD2,many,TRBJ2-7,CASSPRPWTSGSHEQYF,TGTGCCAGCAGCCCAAGGCCATGGACTAGCGGGAGCCACGAGCAGTACTTC
TRBV11-3,.,many,TRBJ1-2,CASSRNAGYGYTF,TGTGCCAGCAGCCGGAACGCGGGGTATGGCTACACCTTC
TRBV20-1,TRBD2,many,TRBJ2-1,CSASSIAGELYNEQFF,TGCAGTGCTAGTTCGATAGCGGGAGAATTATACAATGAGCAGTTCTTC
TRBV5-1,.,many,TRBJ1-4,CASSLSATAEKLFF,TGCGCCAGCAGCCTATCGGCCACCGCTGAAAAACTGTTTTTT
TRBV3-1,.,few,TRBJ1-2,CASSRRQAPGGYTF,TGTGCCAGCAGCCGCAGACAGGCCCCGGGGGGCTACACCTTC
TRBV28,.,many,TRBJ2-3,CASKRRVESDTQYF,TGTGCCAGCAAGAGGAGGGTAGAATCAGATACGCAGTATTTT
TRBV11-2,TRBD1,few,TRBJ2-2,CASSPTGQGRTGELFF,TGTGCCAGCAGCCCGACGGGACAGGGTCGAACCGGGGAGCTGTTTTTT
TRBV20-1,.,many,TRBJ2-3,CSARPPPIAYF,TGCAGTGCTAGGCCCCCCCCCATCGCCTATTTT
TRBV7-2,.,.,TRBJ1-5,CASSLGTLGTRNSNQPQHF,TGTGCCAGCAGCTTAGGCACTCTGGGGACACGGAATAGCAATCAGCCCCAGCATTTT
TRBV6-1,TRBD2,many,TRBJ2-1,CASREGGTRNEQFF,TGTGCCAGCCGGGAGGGAGGGACGAGGAATGAGCAGTTCTTC
TRBV5-5,.,many,TRBJ2-6,CASSGGGSGANVLTF,TGTGCCAGCAGCGGAGGGGGCTCTGGGGCCAACGTCCTGACTTTC
TRBV5-4,.,many,TRBJ2-3,CASSTGGDTQYF,TGTGCCAGCAGCACCGGTGGAGATACGCAGTATTTT